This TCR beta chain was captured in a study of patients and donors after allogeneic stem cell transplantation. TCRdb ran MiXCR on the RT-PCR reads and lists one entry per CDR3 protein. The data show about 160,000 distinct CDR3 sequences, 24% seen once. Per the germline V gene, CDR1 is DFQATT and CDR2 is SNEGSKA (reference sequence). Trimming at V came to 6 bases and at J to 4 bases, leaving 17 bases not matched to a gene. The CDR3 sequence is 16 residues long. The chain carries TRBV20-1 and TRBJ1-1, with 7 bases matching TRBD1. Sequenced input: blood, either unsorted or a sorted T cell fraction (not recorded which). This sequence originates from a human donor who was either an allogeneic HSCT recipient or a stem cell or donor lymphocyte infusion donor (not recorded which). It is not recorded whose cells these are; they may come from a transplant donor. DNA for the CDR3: TGCAGTGCCCCCGACAGGGTAGTGACGTCGGGCACTGAAGCTTTCTTT. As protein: CSAPDRVVTSGTEAFF.